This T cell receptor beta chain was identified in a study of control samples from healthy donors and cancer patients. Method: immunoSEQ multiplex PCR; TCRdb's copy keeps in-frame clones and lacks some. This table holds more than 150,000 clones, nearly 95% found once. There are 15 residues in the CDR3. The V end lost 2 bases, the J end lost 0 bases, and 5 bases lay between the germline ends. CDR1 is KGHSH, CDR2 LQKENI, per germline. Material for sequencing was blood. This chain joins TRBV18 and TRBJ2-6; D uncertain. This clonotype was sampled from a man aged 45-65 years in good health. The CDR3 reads CASSPVPSGANVLTF. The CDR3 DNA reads TGTGCCAGCTCACCAGTCCCCTCTGGGGCCAACGTCCTGACTTTC. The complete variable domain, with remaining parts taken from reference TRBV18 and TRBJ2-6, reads NAGVMQNPRHLVRRRGQEARLRCSPMKGHSHVYWYRQLPEEGLKFMVYLQKENIIDESGMPKERFSAEFPKEGPSILRIQQVVRGDSAAYFCASSPVPSGANVLTFGAGSRLTVL.